This T cell receptor beta chain was obtained from a study of cytomegalovirus exposure and HLA in healthy donors. 13 Jbeta primers and 60 Vbeta primers were used for the PCR. Libraries were prepared by immunoSEQ multiplex PCR; TCRdb keeps only in-frame clonotypes and omits some of them. The data show roughly 58,000 clones, 75% to 85% seen once. The junction had 5 bases not matched to a gene; V was cut back by 3 bases and J by 4 bases. The CDR3 runs 16 residues. Per germline, CDR1 MGHRA and CDR2 YSYEKL. Sequences were obtained from PBMCs. The chain couples TRBV4-1 to TRBJ2-1; 11 positions match TRBD2. The TCR comes from a woman in her thirties or forties in good health and CMV-seronegative. The CDR3 DNA sequence: TGCGCCAGCAGCCAGCAACTAGCGGGAGCGTACAATGAGCAGTTCTTC. It codes for CASSQQLAGAYNEQFF.